The entry below gives a single TCR beta chain sequence along with its context. The CDR3 is 16 amino acids. Trimming removed 2 bases from V and 6 bases from J; junction bases left unmatched: 10. The germline V gene has CDR1 GTSNPN and CDR2 SVGIG (reference sequence). This record belongs to a study of blood T cell repertoires in COVID-19. Sequenced by immunoSEQ multiplex PCR; TCRdb stores in-frame clones only, minus some. The table lists approximately 390,000 clones, approximately 89% of them singletons. The TCR comes from a woman aged 60-70 years with COVID-19, enrolled during active disease. V usage is TRBV30 and J usage is TRBJ2-1; the match to TRBD2 covers 10 bases. Sequencing input: peripheral blood. CDR3 sequence: CAWSPISGGRRNEQFF. Written as DNA, the CDR3 is TGTGCCTGGAGTCCAATTAGCGGGGGGCGACGCAATGAGCAGTTCTTC.